This TCR beta chain was sequenced in a study of T cells in Graves' hyperthyroidism and ophthalmopathy. Ten or more counts support this clonotype. Amplification targeted TCR beta CDR3 regions from RNA transcripts. The TCR CDR3 first-round RT-PCR relied on the HTBI primer set. TCRdb re-called the multiplex PCR reads through MiXCR, storing one row per CDR3 protein. The table shows approximately 300,000 distinct CDR3 sequences, with about 17% occurring only once. The germline V gene has CDR1 MNHNS and CDR2 SASEGT. Trimming at V came to 5 bases and at J to 3 bases, leaving 7 bases not matched to a gene. The CDR3 covers 15 residues.

Sequencing used blood. V is TRBV6-1 and J is TRBJ2-1, with 7 bases that match TRBD2. The TCR comes from a woman in her sixties or seventies with Graves' ophthalmopathy. CDR3 residues: CASSRGSGGYNEQFF. The CDR3 DNA sequence: TGTGCCAGCAGTCGAGGGTCGGGGGGCTACAATGAGCAGTTCTTC.